The present entry profiles one T cell receptor beta chain with its context. Only in-frame clones appear in the TCRdb table, and some are missing; sequencing was by immunoSEQ multiplex PCR. The sample has 45,000 to 70,000 clones, about 86% seen once. Germline V gives CDR1 SGHTA, CDR2 FQGTGA. V was pared by 1 base and J by 2 bases, with 10 bases between. The length of the CDR3 is 15 residues. The sample comes from a study of OX40 agonist ivuxolimab in advanced cancers. Background on the study: The eligibility criteria allowed prior anti-PD-1, anti-PD-L1 or anti-CTLA-4 therapy, and 40% had some.

This chain joins TRBV7-3 and TRBJ2-3; D is ambiguous. The sequencing here drew on CD4+ or CD8+ T cells sorted from blood, taken in a trial of the OX40 agonist ivuxolimab. The sequence was collected from an adult with an advanced solid tumor such as melanoma, head and neck, liver or kidney cancer. The CDR3 sequence is CASSLSLGSTDTQYF. The CDR3 DNA is TGTGCCAGCAGCTTAAGTCTAGGTTCCACAGATACGCAGTATTTT.